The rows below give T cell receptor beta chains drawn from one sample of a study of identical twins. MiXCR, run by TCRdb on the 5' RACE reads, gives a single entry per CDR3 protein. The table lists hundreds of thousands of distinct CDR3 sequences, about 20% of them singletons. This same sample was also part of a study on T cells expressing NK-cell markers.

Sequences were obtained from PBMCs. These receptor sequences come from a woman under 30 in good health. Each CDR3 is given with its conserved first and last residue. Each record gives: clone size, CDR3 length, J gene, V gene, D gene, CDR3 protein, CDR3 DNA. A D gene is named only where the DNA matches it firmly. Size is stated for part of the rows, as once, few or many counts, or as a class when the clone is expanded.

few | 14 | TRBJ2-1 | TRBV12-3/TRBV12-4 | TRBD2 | CASSSLPLSGREFF | TGTGCCAGCAGTTCCCTCCCTCTCAGCGGGAGAGAGTTCTTC
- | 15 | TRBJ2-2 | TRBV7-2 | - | CASSPGAANTGELFF | TGTGCCAGCAGCCCGGGAGCCGCGAACACCGGGGAGCTGTTTTTT
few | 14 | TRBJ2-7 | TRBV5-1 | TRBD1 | CASSAHRGLYEQYF | TGCGCCAGCAGTGCCCACAGGGGGCTCTACGAGCAGTACTTC
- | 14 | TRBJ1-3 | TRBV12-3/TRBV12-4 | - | CASSAPLSGNTIYF | TGTGCCAGCAGTGCCCCCCTCTCTGGAAACACCATATATTTT
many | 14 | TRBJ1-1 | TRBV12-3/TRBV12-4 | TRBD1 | CASNSNRDRQEAFF | TGTGCCAGCAACTCCAACCGGGACAGGCAAGAAGCTTTCTTT
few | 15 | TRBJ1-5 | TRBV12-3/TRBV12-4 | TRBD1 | CASSRSDRENQPQHF | TGTGCCAGCAGCCGATCGGACAGGGAAAATCAGCCCCAGCATTTT
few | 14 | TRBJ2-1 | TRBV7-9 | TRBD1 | CASSHGTDHDEQFF | TGTGCCAGCAGCCACGGGACAGATCACGATGAGCAGTTCTTC
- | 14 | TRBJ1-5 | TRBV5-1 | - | CASSPDGGLGPQHF | TGCGCCAGCAGCCCTGACGGGGGGCTAGGGCCCCAGCATTTT
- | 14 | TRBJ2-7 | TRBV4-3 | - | CASSQGARNYEQYF | TGCGCCAGCAGCCAGGGGGCTCGAAACTACGAGCAGTACTTC
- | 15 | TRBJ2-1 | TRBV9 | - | CASSVFGQLSNEQFF | TGTGCCAGCAGCGTTTTCGGCCAACTGTCTAATGAGCAGTTCTTC
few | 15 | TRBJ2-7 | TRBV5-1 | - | CASSKAGQSSYEQYF | TGCGCCAGCAGCAAGGCGGGGCAAAGCTCCTACGAGCAGTACTTC
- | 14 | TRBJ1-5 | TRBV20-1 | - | CSARSGNSNQPQHF | TGCAGTGCTAGATCGGGGAATAGCAATCAGCCCCAGCATTTT
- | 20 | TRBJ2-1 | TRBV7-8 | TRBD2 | CASSSPRGGANPSSYNEQFF | TGTGCCAGCAGCTCGCCTCGGGGGGGCGCGAATCCTAGCTCCTACAATGAGCAGTTCTTC
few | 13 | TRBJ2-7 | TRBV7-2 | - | CASSTGGIYEQYF | TGTGCCAGCAGTACCGGGGGAATCTACGAGCAGTACTTC
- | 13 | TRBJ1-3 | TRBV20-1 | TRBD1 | CSADPGQGNTIYF | TGCAGTGCGGACCCGGGACAGGGAAACACCATATATTTT
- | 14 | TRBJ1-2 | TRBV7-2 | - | CASSASGTHYGYTF | TGTGCCAGCAGCGCCTCCGGGACGCACTATGGCTACACCTTC
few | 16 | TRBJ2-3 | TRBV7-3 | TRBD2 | CASSLTTSGPADTQYF | TGTGCCAGCAGCTTAACCACTAGCGGGCCAGCAGATACGCAGTATTTT
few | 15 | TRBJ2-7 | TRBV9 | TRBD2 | CASSPFAGGSYEQYF | TGTGCCAGCAGCCCCTTTGCGGGAGGGTCCTACGAGCAGTACTTC
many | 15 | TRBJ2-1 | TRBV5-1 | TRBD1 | CASSLGDRAYNEQFF | TGCGCCAGCAGCTTGGGGGACAGGGCCTACAATGAGCAGTTCTTC